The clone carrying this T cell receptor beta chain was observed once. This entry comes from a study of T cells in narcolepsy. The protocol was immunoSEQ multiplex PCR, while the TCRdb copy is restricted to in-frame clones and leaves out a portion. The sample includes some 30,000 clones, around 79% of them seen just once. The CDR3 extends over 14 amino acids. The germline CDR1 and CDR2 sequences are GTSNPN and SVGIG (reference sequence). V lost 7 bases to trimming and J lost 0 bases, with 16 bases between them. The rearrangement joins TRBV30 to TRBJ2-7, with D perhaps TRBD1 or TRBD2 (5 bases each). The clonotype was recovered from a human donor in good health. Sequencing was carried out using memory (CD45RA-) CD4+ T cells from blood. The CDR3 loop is CASKWDDRSYEQYF. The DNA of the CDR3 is TGTGCCTCCAAATGGGACGACCGCTCCTACGAGCAGTACTTC.